Listed below are T cell receptor beta chains from one sample, sequenced in a study of T-cell memory formation after mild COVID-19. TCRdb re-analysed the 5' RACE reads in MiXCR, keeping a single row per CDR3 protein. This repertoire shows around 340,000 distinct CDR3 sequences, roughly 15% found once; its top ten account for 22%. The sequenced material came from PBMCs or a T cell subset sorted from them (not recorded which). These receptors all stem from a man aged 18 to 30 who had mild COVID-19 (a few samples of this study predate the infection). Cell type and time point are not known. Each CDR3 is given with its conserved first and last residue. D genes are given only for firm matches. Expanded clones are given a class, and other clones once, few, many or no size at all.

D gene: .; V gene: TRBV18; CDR3 length: 13; J gene: TRBJ2-7; clone size: .; CDR3 DNA: TGTGCCAGCTCACCACTAGACGACTACGAGCAGTACTTC; CDR3 protein: CASSPLDDYEQYF
D gene: .; V gene: TRBV7-2; CDR3 length: 13; J gene: TRBJ1-1; clone size: .; CDR3 DNA: TGTGCCAGCAGCTTAGGGATAAGGGGTGAAGCTTTCTTT; CDR3 protein: CASSLGIRGEAFF
D gene: TRBD1; V gene: TRBV6-2/TRBV6-3; CDR3 length: 15; J gene: TRBJ2-2; clone size: few; CDR3 DNA: TGTGCCAGCAATCAGAGACAGGGGCGCACCGGGGAGCTGTTTTTT; CDR3 protein: CASNQRQGRTGELFF
D gene: .; V gene: TRBV5-4; CDR3 length: 16; J gene: TRBJ2-2; clone size: .; CDR3 DNA: TGTGCCAGCAGCTCCGCCGGCCGACCCATCACCGGGGAGCTGTTTTTT; CDR3 protein: CASSSAGRPITGELFF
D gene: .; V gene: TRBV2; CDR3 length: 13; J gene: TRBJ2-5; clone size: .; CDR3 DNA: TGTGCCAGCAGGGAAAGGGAAGGAGAGACCCAGTACTTC; CDR3 protein: CASREREGETQYF
D gene: TRBD1; V gene: TRBV2; CDR3 length: 13; J gene: TRBJ1-1; clone size: many; CDR3 DNA: TGTGCCAGCAGTCCCGGGACAGGGTATGAAGCTTTCTTT; CDR3 protein: CASSPGTGYEAFF
D gene: .; V gene: TRBV28; CDR3 length: 15; J gene: TRBJ2-4; clone size: .; CDR3 DNA: TGTGCCAGCAGTCCTCTGGAGGGTGCCAAAAACATTCAGTACTTC; CDR3 protein: CASSPLEGAKNIQYF
D gene: .; V gene: TRBV5-1; CDR3 length: 16; J gene: TRBJ2-3; clone size: .; CDR3 DNA: TGCGCCAGCAGCTTGGCGGCGGAACAGAGCACAGATACGCAGTATTTT; CDR3 protein: CASSLAAEQSTDTQYF
D gene: .; V gene: TRBV7-2; CDR3 length: 15; J gene: TRBJ2-3; clone size: few; CDR3 DNA: TGTGCCAGCAGCGGCGGAGGAGGGAATACAGATACGCAGTATTTT; CDR3 protein: CASSGGGGNTDTQYF
D gene: .; V gene: TRBV10-3; CDR3 length: 12; J gene: TRBJ2-2; clone size: .; CDR3 DNA: TGTGCCATCAGTGCTGGCACCGGGGAGCTGTTTTTT; CDR3 protein: CAISAGTGELFF
D gene: .; V gene: TRBV19; CDR3 length: 15; J gene: TRBJ1-1; clone size: .; CDR3 DNA: TGTGCCAGTAGTGGGGGACCGGGACTTGGCACTGAAGCTTTCTTT; CDR3 protein: CASSGGPGLGTEAFF
D gene: .; V gene: TRBV5-1; CDR3 length: 15; J gene: TRBJ2-5; clone size: .; CDR3 DNA: TGCGCCAGCAGCCGAACAGAGACTAGAAAAGAGACCCAGTACTTC; CDR3 protein: CASSRTETRKETQYF
D gene: TRBD2; V gene: TRBV3-1; CDR3 length: 15; J gene: TRBJ2-5; clone size: .; CDR3 DNA: TGTGCCAGCAGCTCCCGTTGGGGCGGGGGGGAGACCCAGTACTTC; CDR3 protein: CASSSRWGGGETQYF
D gene: .; V gene: TRBV7-2; CDR3 length: 13; J gene: TRBJ2-5; clone size: once; CDR3 DNA: TGTGCCAGCAGAGGAACAGGATTGGGGACCCAGTACTTC; CDR3 protein: CASRGTGLGTQYF
D gene: .; V gene: TRBV5-1; CDR3 length: 15; J gene: TRBJ1-2; clone size: many; CDR3 DNA: TGCGCCAGCAGCTCAAGCAACAGGAAGGAGGATGGCTACACCTTC; CDR3 protein: CASSSSNRKEDGYTF
D gene: TRBD2; V gene: TRBV7-2; CDR3 length: 15; J gene: TRBJ2-3; clone size: .; CDR3 DNA: TGTGCCAGCAGCGTCGCGGGGGGGCAGTCTGGTACGCAGTATTTT; CDR3 protein: CASSVAGGQSGTQYF
D gene: .; V gene: TRBV5-1; CDR3 length: 14; J gene: TRBJ1-2; clone size: .; CDR3 DNA: TGCGCCAGCAGCCTAATGACAGGAGAGTATGGCTACACCTTC; CDR3 protein: CASSLMTGEYGYTF
D gene: .; V gene: TRBV4-1; CDR3 length: 15; J gene: TRBJ1-2; clone size: .; CDR3 DNA: TGCGCCAGCAGCCAAGCCCCGGGACGGTCGCATGGCTACACCTTC; CDR3 protein: CASSQAPGRSHGYTF
D gene: TRBD1; V gene: TRBV6-2/TRBV6-3; CDR3 length: 16; J gene: TRBJ1-1; clone size: .; CDR3 DNA: TGTGCCAGCAGTTATGAGACAGGGCTCGGGAACACTGAAGCTTTCTTT; CDR3 protein: CASSYETGLGNTEAFF
D gene: TRBD1; V gene: TRBV4-2; CDR3 length: 16; J gene: TRBJ1-5; clone size: few; CDR3 DNA: TGTGCCAGCAGCCACGCGACAGGGGTTAGCAATCAGCCCCAGCATTTT; CDR3 protein: CASSHATGVSNQPQHF
D gene: TRBD1; V gene: TRBV6-2/TRBV6-3; CDR3 length: 16; J gene: TRBJ1-5; clone size: many; CDR3 DNA: TGTGCCAGCAGCGAGGCCGGGACAGGGAATTATCAGCCCCAGCATTTT; CDR3 protein: CASSEAGTGNYQPQHF
D gene: .; V gene: TRBV29-1; CDR3 length: 11; J gene: TRBJ2-5; clone size: many; CDR3 DNA: TGCAGCGTCGGGGGTTTGGAGACCCAGTACTTC; CDR3 protein: CSVGGLETQYF
D gene: TRBD2; V gene: TRBV12-3/TRBV12-4; CDR3 length: 15; J gene: TRBJ2-4; clone size: .; CDR3 DNA: TGTGCCAGCAGTATAGCGGGGGGGTCCAAAAACATTCAGTACTTC; CDR3 protein: CASSIAGGSKNIQYF
D gene: TRBD1; V gene: TRBV6-5; CDR3 length: 13; J gene: TRBJ2-7; clone size: few; CDR3 DNA: TGTGCCAGCAGTGGGACAGGGGATGAAGAGCAGTACTTC; CDR3 protein: CASSGTGDEEQYF
D gene: TRBD2; V gene: TRBV20-1; CDR3 length: 14; J gene: TRBJ2-7; clone size: few; CDR3 DNA: TGCAGTGCTAGAGGCAGTAGCGGGGGCTACGAGCAGTACTTC; CDR3 protein: CSARGSSGGYEQYF
D gene: TRBD1; V gene: TRBV24-1; CDR3 length: 15; J gene: TRBJ2-1; clone size: many; CDR3 DNA: TGTGCCACCAGTGATGCCGGGACAGGGGACAATGAGCAGTTCTTC; CDR3 protein: CATSDAGTGDNEQFF
D gene: .; V gene: TRBV4-3; CDR3 length: 14; J gene: TRBJ1-1; clone size: .; CDR3 DNA: TGCGCCAGCAGCCTCCACGGGGATAACACTGAAGCTTTCTTT; CDR3 protein: CASSLHGDNTEAFF
D gene: .; V gene: TRBV7-7; CDR3 length: 15; J gene: TRBJ2-1; clone size: few; CDR3 DNA: TGTGCTAGCAGCGACCTAGGAGGCTCCTACAATGAGCAGTTCTTC; CDR3 protein: CASSDLGGSYNEQFF
D gene: .; V gene: TRBV5-1; CDR3 length: 13; J gene: TRBJ1-2; clone size: few; CDR3 DNA: TGCGCCAGCAGCGTGGGTGGGGGTTTTGGCTACACCTTC; CDR3 protein: CASSVGGGFGYTF
D gene: TRBD2; V gene: TRBV7-9; CDR3 length: 16; J gene: TRBJ2-5; clone size: few; CDR3 DNA: TGTGCCAGCAGCCGTGGTAGCGGGGGGGCACAAGAGACCCAGTACTTC; CDR3 protein: CASSRGSGGAQETQYF
D gene: TRBD1; V gene: TRBV20-1; CDR3 length: 13; J gene: TRBJ1-5; clone size: few; CDR3 DNA: TGCAGTGCTCTCGGACAGGACAATCAGCCCCAGCATTTT; CDR3 protein: CSALGQDNQPQHF
D gene: TRBD2; V gene: TRBV6-6; CDR3 length: 16; J gene: TRBJ2-5; clone size: many; CDR3 DNA: TGTGCCAGCAGTTACGGCCGAACTAGCGGGGAAGAGACCCAGTACTTC; CDR3 protein: CASSYGRTSGEETQYF
D gene: .; V gene: TRBV2; CDR3 length: 16; J gene: TRBJ2-2; clone size: .; CDR3 DNA: TGTGCCAGCGGTGGTTCTGCAGATTTGAACACCGGGGAGCTGTTTTTT; CDR3 protein: CASGGSADLNTGELFF
D gene: TRBD2; V gene: TRBV11-2; CDR3 length: 15; J gene: TRBJ2-1; clone size: .; CDR3 DNA: TGTGCCAGCAGCACCGGGCGGGGACTAAACAATGAGCAGTTCTTC; CDR3 protein: CASSTGRGLNNEQFF
D gene: .; V gene: TRBV5-1; CDR3 length: 14; J gene: TRBJ2-7; clone size: few; CDR3 DNA: TGCGCCAGCAGCTTGATAGAGGGGCACGACGAGCAGTACTTC; CDR3 protein: CASSLIEGHDEQYF
D gene: .; V gene: TRBV14; CDR3 length: 16; J gene: TRBJ2-1; clone size: few; CDR3 DNA: TGTGCCAGCAGCCAAAACGGTGGAAGCTCCTACAATGAGCAGTTCTTC; CDR3 protein: CASSQNGGSSYNEQFF
D gene: TRBD1; V gene: TRBV10-3; CDR3 length: 14; J gene: TRBJ1-1; clone size: few; CDR3 DNA: TGTGCCATCAGCGGGACAGGCTATAACACTGAAGCTTTCTTT; CDR3 protein: CAISGTGYNTEAFF
D gene: .; V gene: TRBV12-3/TRBV12-4; CDR3 length: 15; J gene: TRBJ2-7; clone size: many; CDR3 DNA: TGTGCCAGCAGCGAACCGGGGGTAACTGTCTACGAGCAGTACTTC; CDR3 protein: CASSEPGVTVYEQYF
D gene: .; V gene: TRBV7-9; CDR3 length: 16; J gene: TRBJ2-5; clone size: .; CDR3 DNA: TGTGCCAGCAGCTCCTTGGCGGGGGCTTTCAAAGAGACCCAGTACTTC; CDR3 protein: CASSSLAGAFKETQYF
D gene: .; V gene: TRBV11-2; CDR3 length: 15; J gene: TRBJ2-7; clone size: .; CDR3 DNA: TGTGCCAGCAGGGCACGGACAAATAGGGACTACGAGCAGTACTTC; CDR3 protein: CASRARTNRDYEQYF
D gene: .; V gene: TRBV4-3; CDR3 length: 14; J gene: TRBJ2-3; clone size: .; CDR3 DNA: TGCGCCAGCAGCCAGGGGCTCGGGACAGATACGCAGTATTTT; CDR3 protein: CASSQGLGTDTQYF
D gene: .; V gene: TRBV28; CDR3 length: 14; J gene: TRBJ2-2; clone size: few; CDR3 DNA: TGTGCCAGCGGCCCAGGGGTTCTTCGGTGGGAGCTGTTTTTT; CDR3 protein: CASGPGVLRWELFF
D gene: .; V gene: TRBV7-2; CDR3 length: 13; J gene: TRBJ2-5; clone size: many; CDR3 DNA: TGTGCCAGCAGCTTGAGGGGTCAAGAGACCCAGTACTTC; CDR3 protein: CASSLRGQETQYF
D gene: .; V gene: TRBV2; CDR3 length: 15; J gene: TRBJ1-5; clone size: .; CDR3 DNA: TGTGCCAGCAGTGAGGGCCTAGTAAGCAATCAGCCCCAGCATTTT; CDR3 protein: CASSEGLVSNQPQHF
D gene: .; V gene: TRBV12-3/TRBV12-4; CDR3 length: 15; J gene: TRBJ1-3; clone size: few; CDR3 DNA: TGTGCCAGCAGTTTTGGGAGGGACTCTGGAAACACCATATATTTT; CDR3 protein: CASSFGRDSGNTIYF
D gene: .; V gene: TRBV29-1; CDR3 length: 13; J gene: TRBJ1-4; clone size: few; CDR3 DNA: TGCAGCGTTGGGGGAGCAACTAATGAAAAACTGTTTTTT; CDR3 protein: CSVGGATNEKLFF
D gene: .; V gene: TRBV20-1; CDR3 length: 15; J gene: TRBJ2-4; clone size: few; CDR3 DNA: TGCAGTGCCACGGGGAGCTTACTAGCCAAAAACATTCAGTACTTC; CDR3 protein: CSATGSLLAKNIQYF
D gene: .; V gene: TRBV7-2; CDR3 length: 13; J gene: TRBJ2-5; clone size: many; CDR3 DNA: TGTGCCAGCAGCTTAGCGGACGAAGAGACCCAGTACTTC; CDR3 protein: CASSLADEETQYF
D gene: .; V gene: TRBV10-3; CDR3 length: 13; J gene: TRBJ2-5; clone size: few; CDR3 DNA: TGTGCCATCAGAGACAACCTTCAAGAGACCCAGTACTTC; CDR3 protein: CAIRDNLQETQYF
D gene: .; V gene: TRBV6-2/TRBV6-3; CDR3 length: 12; J gene: TRBJ2-7; clone size: .; CDR3 DNA: TGTGCCAGCAGTTACCCTACCTACGAGCAGTACTTC; CDR3 protein: CASSYPTYEQYF
D gene: .; V gene: TRBV12-3/TRBV12-4; CDR3 length: 12; J gene: TRBJ1-2; clone size: many; CDR3 DNA: TGTGCCAGCAGTTTGGATACCTATGGCTACACCTTC; CDR3 protein: CASSLDTYGYTF
D gene: TRBD1; V gene: TRBV5-1; CDR3 length: 15; J gene: TRBJ1-2; clone size: .; CDR3 DNA: TGCGCCAGCAGCTTGAGTACGGGACAGGGCAATGGCTACACCTTC; CDR3 protein: CASSLSTGQGNGYTF
D gene: TRBD1; V gene: TRBV15; CDR3 length: 15; J gene: TRBJ2-2; clone size: many; CDR3 DNA: TGTGCCACCAGCAGTGGGCAGGGGGTCACCGGGGAGCTGTTTTTT; CDR3 protein: CATSSGQGVTGELFF
D gene: .; V gene: TRBV12-3/TRBV12-4; CDR3 length: 14; J gene: TRBJ1-2; clone size: few; CDR3 DNA: TGTGCCAGCAGGCGCTCTACAGGACGCTATGGCTACACCTTC; CDR3 protein: CASRRSTGRYGYTF
D gene: .; V gene: TRBV6-1; CDR3 length: 19; J gene: TRBJ2-1; clone size: .; CDR3 DNA: TGTGCCGCGCGACTTGGGCGGGGATCTATAGGGTCCTCCTACAATGAGCAGTTCTTC; CDR3 protein: CAARLGRGSIGSSYNEQFF